Following are 2 T cell receptor beta chains from one sample sequenced in a study of shared clonotypes between healthy human individuals. The repertoire was sequenced with immunoSEQ multiplex PCR; TCRdb's copy has only in-frame clones and lacks some. Here the sample spans around 2,000,000 clones, 85% to 95% being singletons. Only CD45RO-negative cells positively selected for CCR7 counted as naive CD8 cells, so terminally differentiated effector memory CD45RA+ cells were excluded. Sequencing input: naive CD8+ T cells from PBMCs. These receptor sequences come from a man between 18 and 35 years old in good health. Some clones in this sample may be carry-over from other donors' samples.

Turning to this clone: At the DNA level, this CDR3 is encoded by other sequences in the same sample as well. This sequence joins TRBV7-3 and TRBJ2-1; TRBD2 might be the D (6 bases). Germline CDR1 and CDR2: SGHTA and FQGTGA. V was clipped by 4 bases and J by 2 bases, with 12 bases between them. There are 15 residues in the CDR3. In nucleotides, the CDR3 is TGTGCCAGCAGCTCCAGCGGGTCCCCCTACAATGAGCAGTTCTTC. It translates to CASSSSGSPYNEQFF.

The chain employs TRBV7-9 and TRBJ2-7; the D gene is possibly TRBD1 (6 bases). V lost 5 bases to trimming and J lost 3 bases, with 17 bases between them. The CDR3 totals 15 residues. Looked up from germline, CDR1 is SEHNR and CDR2 is FQNEAQ (reference sequence). This CDR3 is CASSPPGQVYYEQYF. CDR3 sequence (DNA): TGTGCCAGCAGCCCCCCGGGACAAGTCTACTACGAGCAGTACTTC.